This TCR beta chain was recorded in a study of response to subunit inactivated influenza vaccine. General study points: Each seasonal influenza vaccination recruits few new T cells, the authors suggested.

One entry per CDR3 protein, called by TCRdb with MiXCR from the RT-PCR reads. This repertoire shows 500,000 or so distinct CDR3 sequences, 15% to 20% found once; its top ten account for over 2.5%. In the case of this clonotype: Antigen unknown.

Per germline, CDR1 LGHDT and CDR2 YNNKEL (reference sequence). The CDR3 is 14 amino acids. Germline trimming cut 2 bases from V and 2 bases from J; bases unmatched to any gene: 3. Sequences were derived from CD4+ T cells sorted from PBMCs, sampled around 25 months after vaccination. This chain uses TRBV3-1 with TRBJ2-7; TRBD1 agrees at 7 bases. The TCR was taken from a man aged 50-75 years who received an inactivated influenza vaccine. CDR3 in DNA: TGTGCCAGCAGCCAAAGAACAGGGGCCTACGAGCAGTACTTC. It encodes CASSQRTGAYEQYF.